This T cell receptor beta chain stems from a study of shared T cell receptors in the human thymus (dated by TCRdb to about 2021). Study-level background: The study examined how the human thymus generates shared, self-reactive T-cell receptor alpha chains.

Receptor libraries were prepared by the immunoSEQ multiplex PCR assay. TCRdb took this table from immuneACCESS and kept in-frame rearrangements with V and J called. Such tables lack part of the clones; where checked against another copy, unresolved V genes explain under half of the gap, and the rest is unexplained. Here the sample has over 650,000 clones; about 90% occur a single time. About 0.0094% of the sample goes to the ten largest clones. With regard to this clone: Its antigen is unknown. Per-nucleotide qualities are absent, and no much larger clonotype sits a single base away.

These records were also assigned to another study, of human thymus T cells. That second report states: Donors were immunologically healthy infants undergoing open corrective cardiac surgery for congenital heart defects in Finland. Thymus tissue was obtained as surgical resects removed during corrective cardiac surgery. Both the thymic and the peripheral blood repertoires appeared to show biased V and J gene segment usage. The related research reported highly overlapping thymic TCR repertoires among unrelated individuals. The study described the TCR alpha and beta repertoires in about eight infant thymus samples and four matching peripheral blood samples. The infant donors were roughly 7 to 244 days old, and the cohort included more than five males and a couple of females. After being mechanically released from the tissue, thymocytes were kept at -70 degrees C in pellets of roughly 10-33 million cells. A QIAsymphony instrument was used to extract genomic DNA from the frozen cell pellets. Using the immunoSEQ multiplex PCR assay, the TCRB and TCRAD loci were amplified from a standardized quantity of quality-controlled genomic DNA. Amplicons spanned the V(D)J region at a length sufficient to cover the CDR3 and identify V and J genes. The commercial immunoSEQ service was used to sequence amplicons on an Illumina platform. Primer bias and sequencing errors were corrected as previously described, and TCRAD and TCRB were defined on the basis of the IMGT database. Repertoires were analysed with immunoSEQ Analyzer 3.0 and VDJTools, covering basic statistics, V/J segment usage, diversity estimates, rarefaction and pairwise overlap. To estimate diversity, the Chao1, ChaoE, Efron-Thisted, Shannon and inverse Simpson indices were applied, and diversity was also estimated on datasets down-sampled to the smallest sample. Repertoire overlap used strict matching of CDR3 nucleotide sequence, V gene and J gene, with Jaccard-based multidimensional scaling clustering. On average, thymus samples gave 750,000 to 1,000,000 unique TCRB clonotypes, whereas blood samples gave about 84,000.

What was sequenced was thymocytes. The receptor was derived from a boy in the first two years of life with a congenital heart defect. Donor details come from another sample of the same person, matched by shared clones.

The nucleotides read TGTGCCAGCAGTCCACCCTGGGGGACAGACCGCCGCACAGATACGCAGTATTTT. This is translated as CASSPPWGTDRRTDTQYF. Recombination linked TRBV28 to TRBJ2-3; the central 7 bases match TRBD1. Spanning cysteine to phenylalanine, the CDR3 consists of 18 amino acids. Kept here is only the CDR3 DNA, which spans 54 bases and is read in frame from base 1. Sequences MDHEN (CDR1) and SYDVKM (CDR2) are obtained from the germline V gene. V is trimmed back by 5 bases and J by 1 base, and the junction contains 15 bases that no gene match accounts for.